This entry describes one TCR beta chain. The trim removed 6 bases at V and 4 bases at J, leaving 8 bases unmatched. The CDR3 sequence is 15 residues long. Looked up from germline, CDR1 is MNHEY and CDR2 is SVGAGI. The protocol was immunoSEQ multiplex PCR, while the TCRdb copy is restricted to in-frame clones and leaves out a portion. Here the sample spans approximately 260,000 clones, approximately 83% being singletons. The data belong to a study of Tregs in tolerant kidney transplant recipients. The gene calls are TRBV6-5 and TRBJ2-2; 7 nucleotides match TRBD1. The sequenced material came from CD4+ T cells from blood. This receptor was identified in a human donor in good health. CDR3 in amino acids: CASRRQGRRTGELFF. In DNA, the CDR3 is TGTGCCAGCAGACGACAGGGACGACGCACCGGGGAGCTGTTTTTT.